The entry that follows covers one TCR beta chain sequence. This sample is part of a study of T cell responses to AZD1222 COVID-19 vaccine. This CDR3 has 16 residues. With 5 bases clipped from V and 3 bases from J, the junction kept 10 bases outside the gene matches. From germline, CDR1 is SGHAT and CDR2 FQNNGV. The assay was immunoSEQ multiplex PCR, and TCRdb's table has in-frame clones only and misses some. The table includes about 190,000 clones, around 92% detected once. The sequenced sample was peripheral blood, obtained on day 0 of AZD1222 vaccination. This clonotype was sampled from an adult in good health. The chain joins TRBV11-2 to TRBJ2-1; 7 bases agree with TRBD1. The CDR3 reads CASSLTGFKNYNEQFF. For the CDR3, the DNA is TGTGCCAGCAGCCTGACAGGGTTCAAGAACTACAATGAGCAGTTCTTC.